Given below is one TCR beta chain in context. This clonotype was counted between two and nine times. The specificity of this receptor is unknown. Per-nucleotide qualities are absent, and no much larger clonotype sits a single base away. cDNA was synthesized by template-switch 5'RACE using a primer carrying a 10-nucleotide random unique molecular identifier by which each TCR transcript was tagged. Every sequencing run yielded over 180 million TCR-beta sequences covering 15-18 subjects. Total RNA was extracted with the RNeasy kit. Using the KAPA Real-time Library Amplification kit, TCR-beta VDJ regions were amplified with primers for the TCR constant region and the 5'RACE anchor. A first PCR added sample indexes and Illumina adaptors, after which a second PCR increased the library yield. After Ampure bead purification, the TCR product of roughly 650 bp was size-selected on a 2% E-gel SizeSelection system. Before pooling, library quality was checked on a Bioanalyzer, concentration was measured with Qubit, and libraries were quantified with the Kapa Library Quantification kit. Libraries were sequenced paired-end 2 x 150 bp on an Illumina HiSeq 2500. To increase sequence diversity, about 25-31% phiX was spiked into each library pool. As for the authors' bioinformatics: The UMI-based MiGEC pipeline processed quality-filtered reads and removed over 75% of raw TCR sequences during error correction. IMGT germline references were used for aligning VDJ genes, and each clonotype was defined as a unique CDR3 amino acid sequence together with its V-J genes. Clonal expansion, Shannon diversity, and CDR3 relatedness (CalcPairwiseDistances, ClusterSamples) were evaluated with VDJtools, and phylogenetic trees were built with CLCbio workbench. Using coefficient-of-variation modelling across technical triplicates, the study counted a clone as expanded if it had at least 8 unique UMIs. TCRdb took the public reads, trimmed them with fastp at Q25, ran MiXCR for clone calling and kept in-frame beta chains. Every distinct CDR3 protein forms one entry, paired with its most common genes and DNA. These V and J calls rely on TCRdb rather than the paper's analysis. The sample data list about 50,000 distinct CDR3 sequences, and 7% to 10% of these were observed just once. The leading ten clones occupy roughly 2% of the sample.

The data stem from a study of neurological immune-mediated disorders (dated by TCRdb to 2018 to 2020). Broadly, across the study: The study compared peripheral blood TCR-beta repertoires of HTLV-I-associated myelopathy (HAM/TSP) patients, multiple sclerosis patients and healthy controls using UMI-based sequencing. The 90 to 120 TCR-beta libraries covered PBMC samples along with longitudinal samples, technical triplicates, and paired sorted CD4+ and CD8+ T-cell subsets. Longitudinal HAM/TSP and healthy donors were sampled at 3 time-points each (about 3-40 month intervals). The cohort comprised 68 subjects: some 15 HAM/TSP patients, approximately 34 multiple sclerosis patients and around 20 healthy controls. The paper's findings and limits, for the study overall: Expanded clones from different subjects shared no identical CDR3 amino acid sequences, which suggests that TCR-beta repertoires were private in all groups. TCR clonal expansion was highest in HAM/TSP patients and lowest in MS patients, with MS patients falling below even healthy controls.

The sample's time point label is to be understood as: longitudinal time-point 3. The healthy controls were volunteers from blood banks in Maryland, USA. For the unsorted PBMC libraries, 2 million PBMCs were stored in RNAlater at -80 degrees C until RNA extraction and were used to generate the libraries. PBMCs were separated from peripheral blood using Ficoll-Hypaque density gradient centrifugation and then cryopreserved in liquid nitrogen. The cysteine opens and the phenylalanine closes a CDR3 of 15 amino acids. Only the CDR3 portion is preserved as DNA: 45 bases, with reading frame beginning at the first base. V is trimmed back by 4 bases and J by 5 bases, and the junction contains 8 bases that no gene match accounts for. CDR1 and CDR2 are read off the germline V gene as SGHVS and FNYEAQ.

The rearrangement joined TRBV7-6 to TRBJ2-5; 9 central bases correspond to TRBD1. This receptor was taken from a woman aged 40 to 49 in good health. Material for sequencing was PBMCs. The CDR3 protein: CASSSGTGRFETQYF. The DNA reads TGTGCCAGCAGCTCCGGGACAGGGAGGTTCGAGACCCAGTACTTC.